The T cell receptor (beta chain) described here comes from a study of response to subunit inactivated influenza vaccine. A single record per CDR3 protein comes from TCRdb applying MiXCR to the RT-PCR reads. The repertoire holds roughly 650,000 distinct CDR3 sequences, with around a sixth as singletons. Remarks on this clonotype: Antigen unknown.

The CDR3 extends over 13 amino acids. Trimming left V 1 base short and J 3 bases short, with 7 bases between. Germline values: CDR1 LGHDT, CDR2 YNNKEL (reference sequence). Whole-study findings and limits: Every seasonal influenza vaccination brings in few new T cells, the authors suggested.

The chain combines TRBV3-1 with TRBJ2-7; the D is unclear. The material sequenced was PBMCs from blood, taken about 12 days after vaccination. This clonotype was obtained from a man aged 45-65 years who received an inactivated influenza vaccine. Written as DNA, the CDR3 is TGTGCCAGCAGCCAAGTAGACGACTACGAGCAGTACTTC. This gives the protein CASSQVDDYEQYF.